This T cell receptor (beta chain) is drawn from a study of shared clonotypes between healthy human individuals. As to this clone: The antigen remains unidentified.

CDR3 length: 16 amino acids. V was clipped by 1 base and J by 4 bases, with 13 bases between them. In germline, CDR1 is SGHTA, CDR2 FQGTGA. Whole-study results and caveats: In a few donors, about 5% of naive CD4 clonotypes appeared in common.

The assay ran at deep level. This table comes from immunoSEQ multiplex PCR, and its TCRdb copy is limited to in-frame clones, with some not included. The profile shows 2 million to 3 million clones, approximately 94% of them singletons. V is TRBV7-3 and J is TRBJ2-2; D is ambiguous. The sequenced material came from naive CD4+ T cells from PBMCs. Subset indicated: CD45RA+ positively selected. The sequence derives from a man between 18 and 35 years old in good health. Some clones in this sample may be carry-over from other donors' samples. The CDR3 sequence is CASSLMERVGTGELFF. The DNA of the CDR3 is TGTGCCAGCAGCTTAATGGAGAGAGTTGGCACCGGGGAGCTGTTTTTT.